The clone carrying this TCR beta chain was counted only a few times. Its target is not known. The CDR3 length is 16 residues. The V end was cut by 4 bases, the J end by 4 bases, with 16 bases between. Germline assignment: CDR1 SGHTA and CDR2 FQGNSA. The sample is drawn from a study of early T cells in non-severe SARS-CoV-2 infection. cDNA molecules, individually, were tagged with unique molecular identifiers. TCRdb recomputed calls from the 5' RACE reads with MiXCR, one row per CDR3 protein. The profile shows tens of thousands of distinct CDR3 sequences, around a tenth of them singletons. Study-wide points: VDJdb matching skewed toward anti-spike CD8 responses, missing private and CD4 specificities.

This TCR came from an adult who was a healthcare worker with PCR-confirmed SARS-CoV-2 infection or an uninfected control (not recorded which). The chain couples TRBV7-2 to TRBJ2-2, with D possibly TRBD2 on 6 matching bases. Sequences were obtained from whole blood. DNA for the CDR3: TGTGCCAGCAGCTCAACTCGGGACTGGCTCACCGGGGAGCTGTTTTTT. This sequence encodes CASSSTRDWLTGELFF.